The 11 T cell receptor beta chains reported below all come from one sample, sequenced in a study of shared clonotypes between healthy human individuals. This table comes from immunoSEQ multiplex PCR, and its TCRdb copy is limited to in-frame clones, with some not included. The sample carries 110,000 or so clones, approximately 70% recorded once. Sequencing was done on a sample of memory CD8+ T cells sorted from blood. Noted subset: CD45RO+ cells pooled with CCR7-negative TemRA cells. The receptors originated from a woman in her thirties in good health.

V usage is TRBV25-1 and J usage is TRBJ2-3; 7 bases agree with TRBD2. The trim removed 4 bases at V and 0 bases at J, leaving 4 bases unmatched. This CDR3 is 15 amino acids long. Germline V lookup: CDR1 MGHDK, CDR2 SYGVNS. This CDR3 is CASSAAGDSTDTQYF. CDR3 nucleotide sequence: TGTGCCAGCAGTGCGGCGGGAGATAGCACAGATACGCAGTATTTT.

This chain connects TRBV15 to TRBJ2-2; a possible D gene is TRBD2 (5 bases). Germline CDR1 LNHNV, CDR2 YYDKDF (reference sequence). The CDR3 is 15 residues long. The V and J ends lost 0 bases and 3 bases respectively, with 8 bases between them. The DNA for the CDR3 is TGTGCCACCAGCAGAGACGGGGTTGACACCGGGGAGCTGTTTTTT. Translating gives CATSRDGVDTGELFF.

The V gene is TRBV7-9, the J gene TRBJ2-1; weak D call: TRBD2 (8 bases). Trimming removed 2 bases from V and 1 base from J, with 18 bases in between. Per germline, CDR1 SEHNR and CDR2 FQNEAQ (reference sequence). The CDR3 consists of 18 residues. CDR3 nucleotide sequence: TGTGCCAGCAGCTTATGGGGACAGCGGGAGTATTCCTACAATGAGCAGTTCTTC. Translating gives CASSLWGQREYSYNEQFF.

The J gene is TRBJ2-7, the V gene TRBV14; 13 nucleotides line up with TRBD2. CDR1 and CDR2 (germline): SGHDN, FVKESK. Trimming took 4 bases from V and 2 from J; bases not matched to a gene: 17. The CDR3 loop spans 20 amino acids. Here the CDR3 reads CASSRGLVGTSGITTYEQYF. In nucleotides, the CDR3 is TGTGCCAGCAGCCGCGGACTCGTGGGGACTAGCGGGATCACTACCTACGAGCAGTACTTC. Drawing the rest from reference TRBV14 and TRBJ2-7, the complete variable domain is EAGVTQFPSHSVIEKGQTVTLRCDPISGHDNLYWYRRVMGKEIKFLLHFVKESKQDESGMPNNRFLAERTGGTYSTLKVQPAELEDSGVYFCASSRGLVGTSGITTYEQYFGPGTRLTVT.

The gene calls are TRBV4-1 and TRBJ2-7; 7 nucleotides align to TRBD1. This CDR3 has 17 amino acids. J lost 0 bases, V lost 1 base, and 9 bases had no gene match. Germline V gene data show CDR1 as MGHRA and CDR2 as YSYEKL. CDR3 nucleotide sequence: TGCGCCAGCAGCCAAGGAGGGAAGGACAGGAGCTCCTACGAGCAGTACTTC. Protein product: CASSQGGKDRSSYEQYF.

This clone appeared once. J is TRBJ1-5 and V is TRBV7-9, with D maybe TRBD1 (6 bases). From germline, CDR1 is SEHNR and CDR2 FQNEAQ (reference sequence). This CDR3 is 16 amino acids long. V lost 0 bases to trimming and J lost 9 bases, with 18 bases between them. CDR3 in amino acids: CASSLAIGQSGGPQHF. The CDR3 nucleotides read TGTGCCAGCAGCTTAGCAATAGGACAGTCCGGTGGGCCCCAGCATTTT. Full variable domain (remainder filled in from reference TRBV7-9 and TRBJ1-5): DTGVSQNPRHKITKRGQNVTFRCDPISEHNRLYWYRQTLGQGPEFLTYFQNEAQLEKSRLLSDRFSAERPKGSFSTLEIQRTEQGDSAMYLCASSLAIGQSGGPQHFGDGTRLSIL.

This clone was seen a few times. The chain recombines TRBV21-1 with TRBJ2-3; the table gives TRBD2 as D, unverified against the DNA. TRBV21-1 is assigned pseudogene status. The CDR3 loop spans 17 amino acids. The CDR3 coding sequence is TGTGCCAGCAGCCGACGGACTAGCGGGGAGGTTGTACATACGCAGTATTTT. It codes for CASSRRTSGEVVHTQYF.

The chain combines TRBV19 with TRBJ2-7; 9 nucleotides match TRBD2. CDR3 length equals 18 residues. Germline trimming cut 4 bases from V and 3 bases from J; bases unmatched to any gene: 16. Germline V gives CDR1 LNHDA, CDR2 SQIVND (reference sequence). The CDR3 loop is CASSRLAGKATNLYEQYF. The CDR3 coding sequence is TGTGCCAGTAGTAGGCTAGCGGGAAAGGCTACAAACCTCTACGAGCAGTACTTC.

V is TRBV4-3 and J is TRBJ2-1; D is undetermined. The CDR3 covers 11 residues. The V and J ends lost 5 bases and 9 bases respectively, with 8 bases between them. Germline V gene data show CDR1 as LGHNA and CDR2 as YSLEER. Here the CDR3 reads CASSAASEQFF. The CDR3 DNA follows: TGCGCCAGCAGCGCCGCCAGTGAGCAGTTCTTC.

The chain uses TRBV11-3 and TRBJ2-2, with 7 bases lining up with TRBD1. V gave up 5 bases and J gave up 0 bases; unmatched junction bases: 3. The CDR3 is made up of 15 amino acids. The germline V gene encodes CDR1 SGHNT and CDR2 YENEEA. The CDR3 is CASSPGTANTGELFF. CDR3 bases: TGTGCCAGCAGCCCTGGGACAGCGAACACCGGGGAGCTGTTTTTT.

The chain joins TRBV27 to TRBJ2-1; D not resolved. Trimming pared 5 bases from V and 5 bases from J, leaving 13 bases between. Germline V gene lookup returns CDR1 MNHEY and CDR2 SMNVEV (reference sequence). The CDR3 consists of 14 residues. The chain's CDR3 is CASSPPPKHNEQFF. In DNA form, the CDR3 reads TGTGCCAGCAGTCCCCCCCCTAAGCACAATGAGCAGTTCTTC.